The present T cell receptor (beta chain) was sequenced within a study of blood T cell repertoires in COVID-19. Produced via immunoSEQ multiplex PCR; TCRdb's table is partial and in-frame only. The sample lists about 200,000 clones, roughly 90% occurring once. V shed 4 bases, J shed 5 bases, and the junction held 7 bases outside the gene matches. Per the germline V gene, CDR1 is LGHNA and CDR2 is YSLEER. The CDR3 runs 16 residues. V gene TRBV4-3 combines with J gene TRBJ2-3, with TRBD2 identical over 12 bases. Input material: peripheral blood. The receptor was isolated from an older woman with acute or convalescent COVID-19. CDR3 in amino acids: CASSRQLAGGGDTQYF. DNA of the CDR3: TGCGCCAGCAGCCGGCAACTAGCGGGAGGTGGAGATACGCAGTATTTT.